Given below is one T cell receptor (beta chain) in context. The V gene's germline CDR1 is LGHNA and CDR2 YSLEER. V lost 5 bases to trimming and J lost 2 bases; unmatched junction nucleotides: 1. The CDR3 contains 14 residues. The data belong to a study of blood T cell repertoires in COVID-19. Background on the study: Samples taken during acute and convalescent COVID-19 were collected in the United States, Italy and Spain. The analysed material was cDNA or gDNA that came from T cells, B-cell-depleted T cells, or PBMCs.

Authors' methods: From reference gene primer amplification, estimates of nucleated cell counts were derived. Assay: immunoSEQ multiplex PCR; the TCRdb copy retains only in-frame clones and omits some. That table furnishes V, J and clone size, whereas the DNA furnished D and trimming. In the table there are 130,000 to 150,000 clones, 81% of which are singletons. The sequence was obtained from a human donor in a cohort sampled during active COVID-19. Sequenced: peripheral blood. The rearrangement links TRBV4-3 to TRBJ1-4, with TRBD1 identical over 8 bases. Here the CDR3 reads CASSGQGTNEKLFF. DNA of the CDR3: TGCGCCAGCAGCGGACAGGGCACTAATGAAAAACTGTTTTTT.